This paragraph reports one T cell receptor beta chain. What this receptor recognizes is not known. Per-base qualities were not stored, and no clone one base away is much larger. This record belongs to a study of blood T cell repertoires in COVID-19 (dated by TCRdb to 2018 to 2021). Turning to the overall study: Collaborator samples came from the United States, Italy and Spain and covered acute and convalescent phases of COVID-19. The material from the prospective study consisted of cDNA or gDNA derived from T cells, B-cell-depleted T cells, or PBMCs. The dataset comprised deeply sampled blood TCRbeta repertoires from subjects exposed to, actively infected with, or recovered from COVID-19. The repertoires were released in a freely available public database intended as a resource for research on the immune response to SARS-CoV-2. Samples came from the ongoing ImmuneRACE study (first 160 participants) plus 1,254 subjects from 6 global collaborators. The sample metadata nearly always contained a de-identified subject ID, COVID-19 status, age in years and sex. Where HLA class I and class II types were available, the types were taken from metadata supplied by the sample provider, not from assay-based typing.

TCRbeta CDR3 regions were amplified from genomic DNA by means of the immunoSEQ Assay, a bias-controlled multiplex PCR. On the study's bioinformatics: Nucleated cell counts per sample were estimated from amplification of reference gene primers within the assay. To quantify the absolute abundance of each unique TCRbeta CDR3 rearrangement, sequence reads were collapsed and filtered. For each sample, productive Simpson clonality was calculated by taking the square root of Simpson's diversity index across productive rearrangements. Here the immuneACCESS table is served through TCRdb, limited to in-frame sequences with V and J called. Missing clones are a known gap in these copies; in checked studies unresolved V genes cover under half, and the rest lacks a known reason. V and J calls and clone size are those listed in that table; D and trimming were worked out from the DNA. The sample includes about 35,000 clones, with roughly 73% observed a single time. The ten largest clones add up to 14% to 15% of the sample.

Whole blood was collected in K2EDTA tubes by collaborating institutions according to the institutions' own protocols. For TCRbeta analysis, collaborator samples were shipped as frozen whole blood, as isolated PBMCs, or as DNA extracted from either sample type. Overall study results and their limits: The quantity of clinical and demographic metadata differed by source and by participant and was supplied without curation.

This receptor was taken from a man older than 75 with active or convalescent COVID-19. The specimen was peripheral blood.

In nucleotide form, the sequence is TGTGCCAGCAGCAAATATGCGACAGGGCTTGGGTATGGCTACACCTTC. The encoded protein is CASSKYATGLGYGYTF. The chain joins TRBV9 to TRBJ1-2; TRBD1 lines up with 7 middle nucleotides. V trim: 4 bases; J trim: 5 bases; unmatched bases: 14. Including the terminal cysteine and phenylalanine, the CDR3 comprises 16 residues. Of the read, only the CDR3 DNA is kept; its 48 bases are in frame from base 1. The germline V gene encodes CDR1 SGDLS and CDR2 YYNGEE.